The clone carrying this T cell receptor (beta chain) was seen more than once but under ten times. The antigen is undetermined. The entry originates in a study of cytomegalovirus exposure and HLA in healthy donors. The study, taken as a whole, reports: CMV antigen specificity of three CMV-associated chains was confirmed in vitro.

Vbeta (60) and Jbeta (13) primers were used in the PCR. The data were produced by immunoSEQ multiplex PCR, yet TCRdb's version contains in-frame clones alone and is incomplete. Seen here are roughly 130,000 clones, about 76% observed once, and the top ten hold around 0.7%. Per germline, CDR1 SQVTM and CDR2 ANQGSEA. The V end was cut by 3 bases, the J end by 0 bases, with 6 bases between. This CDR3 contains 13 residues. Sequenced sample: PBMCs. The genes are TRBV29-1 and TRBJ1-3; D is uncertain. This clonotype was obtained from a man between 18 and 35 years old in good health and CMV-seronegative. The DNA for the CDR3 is TGCAGCGTTGAGAGGAGCTCTGGAAACACCATATATTTT. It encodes CSVERSSGNTIYF.